This T cell receptor beta chain was identified during a study of shared clonotypes between healthy human individuals. This CDR3 contains 13 residues. V lost 3 bases and J lost 6, with 11 bases in between. Germline CDR1 SGDLS, CDR2 YYNGEE. Repertoires were generated with immunoSEQ multiplex PCR, while TCRdb's copy carries only in-frame clones and drops some. Of under 1 million clones in the sample, about 96% were seen once. Naive CD8 cells, CD45RO-negative and positively selected for CCR7, excluded terminally differentiated effector memory CD45RA+ cells. The V gene is TRBV9, the J gene TRBJ2-3, with D unresolved. Sequencing was carried out using naive CD8+ T cells sorted from blood. The source of this sequence is a man between 25 and 39 years old in good health. CDR3 residues: CASSGRVRDTQYF. Written as DNA, the CDR3 is TGTGCCAGCAGCGGTAGGGTGCGGGATACGCAGTATTTT.